This TCR beta chain was captured in a study of blood T cell repertoires in COVID-19. Data came from immunoSEQ multiplex PCR; TCRdb stores just in-frame clones and leaves some out. The data contain about 59,000 clones, approximately 79% of them singletons. This CDR3 is 15 amino acids long. Germline values: CDR1 SGHNT, CDR2 YYREEE (reference sequence). V was clipped by 2 bases and J by 7 bases, with 13 bases between them. V is TRBV5-4 and J is TRBJ2-6; D is possibly TRBD1 (5 bases). The specimen was peripheral blood. The TCR originated in a man in his fifties or sixties with acute or convalescent COVID-19. CDR3 residues: CASSFKGQTANVLTF. CDR3 sequence (DNA): TGTGCCAGCAGCTTCAAGGGGCAGACCGCCAACGTCCTGACTTTC. Drawing the rest from reference TRBV5-4 and TRBJ2-6, the complete variable domain is ETGVTQSPTHLIKTRGQQVTLRCSSQSGHNTVSWYQQALGQGPQFIFQYYREEENGRGNFPPRFSGLQFPNYSSELNVNALELDDSALYLCASSFKGQTANVLTFGAGSRLTVL.